The 8 T cell receptor beta chains reported below all come from one sample, sequenced in a study of shared clonotypes between healthy human individuals (dated by TCRdb to 2020 to 2021). CD8 naive samples were CD45RO-negative cells positively selected for CCR7, giving a CD45RA+CCR7+ population that excluded TemRA cells. The library was produced with the immunoSEQ multiplex PCR assay. Drawn from immuneACCESS, this table holds only the in-frame rearrangements with V and J called that TCRdb kept. Clones are partly lost; checked studies trace under half to an unresolved V gene and leave the rest unexplained. In all, the sample holds a few million clones, and 93% of those were seen once. Around 1.7% of the sample is held by the ten biggest clonotypes. Sequenced material: naive CD8+ T cells from PBMCs. The sample's cell subset or site label is to be understood as: CD45RA+CCR7+. Receptor source: a man between 18 and 35 years old in good health. Some clones in this sample may be carry-over from other donors' samples.

The chain's CDR3 is CASTYYGFF. The CDR3 DNA reads TGTGCCAGCACCTACTACGGTTTCTTT. V usage is TRBV7-9 and J usage is TRBJ1-1; D gene unclear. This CDR3 region has 9 residues. V was clipped by 7 bases and J by 13 bases, with 10 bases between them. From germline, CDR1 is SEHNR and CDR2 FQNEAQ (reference sequence).

This chain joins TRBV6-1 and TRBJ2-5; D is possibly TRBD1 (5 bases). This CDR3 spans 15 amino acids. V dropped 1 base and J dropped 6 bases, with 15 bases sitting between them. Germline lookup yields CDR1 MNHNS and CDR2 SASEGT. CDR3 bases: TGTGCCAGCAGTGAAGGAGACCTCCCAGGGAAGACCCAGTACTTC. Translating it yields CASSEGDLPGKTQYF.

Note on this clone: This sample also contains other DNA sequences that code for the same CDR3. The genes are TRBV7-9 and TRBJ2-7, with D possibly being TRBD2 (6 bases). The germline V gene encodes CDR1 SEHNR and CDR2 FQNEAQ (reference sequence). This CDR3 spans 13 amino acids. Trimming cost V 6 bases and J 2 bases, with 11 bases left between them. The DNA of the CDR3 is TGTGCCAGCAGTCCTGGGAGGCCCTACGAGCAGTACTTC. It yields the protein CASSPGRPYEQYF.

To note about this clone: Other DNA sequences within the sample encode an identical CDR3. This chain uses TRBV28 with TRBJ2-3; D is unresolved. Germline lookup yields CDR1 MDHEN and CDR2 SYDVKM. The CDR3 consists of 13 residues. V shed 3 bases and J shed 2 bases, with 6 bases lying between them. CDR3: CASSLSPTDTQYF. In DNA, the CDR3 is TGTGCCAGCAGTTTGTCCCCCACAGATACGCAGTATTTT. Based on the CDR3 plus reference TRBV28 and TRBJ2-3, the full variable domain is DVKVTQSSRYLVKRTGEKVFLECVQDMDHENMFWYRQDPGLGLRLIYFSYDVKMKEKGDIPEGYSVSREKKERFSLILESASTNQTSMYLCASSLSPTDTQYFGPGTRLTVL.

This sequence joins TRBV13 and TRBJ1-2; a weak D match, TRBD1 (6 bases). The CDR3 is 18 residues long. Germline lookup yields CDR1 PRHDT and CDR2 FYEKMQ (reference sequence). Deletions cut 2 bases from V and 0 bases from J, with 19 bases between. The CDR3 nucleotides are TGTGCCAGCAGCTTATATTCTCAGGGGTCAGGGCCTAACTATGGCTACACCTTC. Protein product: CASSLYSQGSGPNYGYTF.

The chain is built from TRBV7-3 and TRBJ2-2; 7 bases match TRBD1. Looked up from germline, CDR1 is SGHTA and CDR2 is FQGTGA. The CDR3 has 18 amino acids. With V trimmed by 5 bases and J by 6 bases, 18 bases remained unmatched. The CDR3 reads CASSHTRIRQGVAGELFF. CDR3 in DNA: TGTGCCAGCAGCCATACCCGGATCCGGCAGGGGGTCGCCGGGGAGCTGTTTTTT.

The genes are TRBV5-1 and TRBJ2-3; D is uncertain. Germline lookup yields CDR1 SGHRS and CDR2 YFSETQ. V lost 4 bases and J lost 2, with 14 bases in between. This CDR3 contains 15 residues. CDR3 coding DNA: TGCGCCAGCAGCGTGTGGCCAGGAAACACAGATACGCAGTATTTT. Translating gives CASSVWPGNTDTQYF.

This clone was observed a single time. This rearrangement joins TRBV11-2 to TRBJ2-5, with 13 bases identical to TRBD2. Germline V gene sequence: CDR1 SGHAT, CDR2 FQNNGV. CDR3 length: 17 amino acids. The ends lost 5 bases at V and 5 bases at J; junction bases unmatched: 11. In nucleotides, the CDR3 is TGTGCCAGCAGCGCGGGACTAGCGGGACGGGGTCGGGAGACCCAGTACTTC. This codes for CASSAGLAGRGRETQYF.